These 27 T cell receptor beta chains were sequenced from one sample in a study of T-cell memory formation after mild COVID-19. TCRdb re-analysed the 5' RACE reads in MiXCR, keeping a single row per CDR3 protein. Found here are roughly 450,000 distinct CDR3 sequences, around 17% of them singletons; the top ten hold 20% to 25%. Sequencing input: PBMCs or a T cell subset sorted from them (not recorded which). The origin of the receptors is a man aged 18 to 29 who had mild COVID-19 (a few samples of this study predate the infection). Cell type and time point are not known.

This rearrangement joins TRBV27 to TRBJ1-1; unclear D gene. The CDR3 is 13 residues long. In germline, CDR1 is MNHEY, CDR2 SMNVEV (reference sequence). Between the trimmed V and J ends, which lost 11 bases and 0 bases, there was a span of 13 bases. The CDR3 sequence is CAASAHLNTEAFF. CDR3 in DNA: TGTGCCGCCAGCGCCCATTTGAACACTGAAGCTTTCTTT.

There are a few counts of this clonotype. J is TRBJ2-1 and V is TRBV7-2, with 7 bases aligning to TRBD2. The CDR3 consists of 14 residues. V shed 6 bases, J shed 10 bases, and the junction held 12 bases outside the gene matches. The germline gives CDR1 SGHTA, CDR2 FQGNSA. The CDR3: CASRKAGTNREQFF. CDR3 DNA: TGTGCCAGCAGGAAGGCGGGGACTAACAGGGAGCAGTTCTTC.

This chain uses TRBV5-1 with TRBJ2-3; TRBD1 agrees at 7 bases. Germline trimming cut 4 bases from V and 2 bases from J; bases unmatched to any gene: 10. CDR1 SGHRS and CDR2 YFSETQ come from the germline V gene. The CDR3 covers 16 residues. CDR3 sequence reads: CASSPGQSSFTDTQYF. DNA for the CDR3: TGCGCCAGCAGCCCGGGACAGTCATCCTTCACAGATACGCAGTATTTT.

V is TRBV28 and J is TRBJ2-7, with TRBD1 matching 9 bases. The germline V gene encodes CDR1 MDHEN and CDR2 SYDVKM. This CDR3 spans 16 amino acids. With 5 bases clipped from V and 4 bases from J, the junction kept 12 bases outside the gene matches. DNA for the CDR3: TGTGCCAGCAGTCCTGCCGGGACAGGGAGTATGTACGAGCAGTACGTC. Protein: CASSPAGTGSMYEQYV.

This clonotype turned up a few times. The chain couples TRBV3-1 to TRBJ2-1; the D is unclear. The germline V gene encodes CDR1 LGHDT and CDR2 YNNKEL (reference sequence). The CDR3 totals 14 residues. V lost 4 bases and J lost 6, with 13 bases in between. The CDR3 DNA reads TGTGCCAGCAGCCCGACGCATGTGGGCAATGAGCAGTTCTTC. As protein: CASSPTHVGNEQFF.

The rearrangement joins TRBV5-1 to TRBJ2-5; 10 bases line up with TRBD2. V dropped 3 bases and J dropped 4; count of bases not matched to a gene: 6. Germline V gene sequence: CDR1 SGHRS, CDR2 YFSETQ. The CDR3 contains 15 residues. Written as DNA, the CDR3 is TGCGCCAGCAGCTGGAGCGGGGGGGCAGCAGAGACCCAGTACTTC. Translated, it gives CASSWSGGAAETQYF.

The V and J genes are TRBV5-1 and TRBJ2-3; perhaps TRBD1 as D (6 bases). Trimming removed 7 bases from V and 1 base from J, with 13 bases in between. The germline CDR1 and CDR2 sequences are SGHRS and YFSETQ. The CDR3 sequence is 14 residues long. The CDR3 nucleotides read TGCGCCAGCCACAGGGTTAGCGGCACAGATACGCAGTATTTT. The encoded protein is CASHRVSGTDTQYF.

This clonotype has only a few counts. The chain combines TRBV3-1 with TRBJ2-2; no clear D gene. V was cut by 0 bases and J by 2 bases, with 4 bases left in between. The germline CDR1 and CDR2 sequences are LGHDT and YNNKEL (reference sequence). The CDR3 runs to 14 residues. The CDR3 sequence: CASSQDPNTGELFF. The CDR3 DNA follows: TGTGCCAGCAGCCAAGACCCAAACACCGGGGAGCTGTTTTTT.

The rearrangement uses TRBV20-1 and TRBJ2-3; 8 positions match TRBD1. The V and J ends lost 6 bases and 4 bases, in that order; junction bases with no gene match: 9. The CDR3 extends over 14 amino acids. In germline, CDR1 is DFQATT, CDR2 SNEGSKA (reference sequence). In nucleotides, the CDR3 is TGCAGTGCGACGACAGGGGACTTTGCAGATACGCAGTATTTT. Amino acids: CSATTGDFADTQYF.

The rearrangement links TRBV21-1 to TRBJ2-1; the DNA was not used to check the table's D call, TRBD1. TRBV21-1 is annotated as a pseudogene. CDR3 length equals 13 residues. CDR3 nucleotide sequence: TGTGCCAGCAGCAAAAGGGGGTACAATGAGCAGTTCTTC. This gives the protein CASSKRGYNEQFF.

The table lists this clonotype with a few counts. The chain recombines TRBV7-8 with TRBJ2-5, with 8 bases identical to TRBD2. The CDR3 runs to 14 residues. Germline V lookup: CDR1 SGHVS, CDR2 FQNEAQ. With 0 bases clipped from V and 5 bases from J, the junction kept 2 bases outside the gene matches. Here the CDR3 reads CASSLAASGETQYF. Written as DNA, the CDR3 is TGTGCCAGCAGCTTAGCGGCTAGCGGGGAGACCCAGTACTTC. The entire variable domain, with the rest obtained from reference TRBV7-8 and TRBJ2-5, is as follows: GAGVSQSPRYKVAKRGQDVALRCDPISGHVSLFWYQQALGQGPEFLTYFQNEAQLDKSGLPSDRFFAERPEGSVSTLKIQRTQQEDSAVYLCASSLAASGETQYFGPGTRLLVL.

CDR3 in amino acids: CATRWSPSNQPQHF. The CDR3 DNA reads TGTGCCACCCGGTGGAGCCCTAGCAATCAGCCCCAGCATTTT. The chain has TRBV12-3 or TRBV12-4 and TRBJ1-5; D uncertain. The CDR3 totals 14 residues. Deletions cut 10 bases from V and 0 bases from J, with 13 bases between.

The V and J genes are TRBV10-3 and TRBJ1-2; D is perhaps TRBD1 (6 bases). V was pared by 8 bases and J by 4 bases, with 20 bases between. This CDR3 region has 15 residues. Germline V gives CDR1 ENHRY, CDR2 SYGVKD. CDR3 loop: CAIPKAGGAGYGYTF. CDR3 nucleotide sequence: TGTGCCATCCCCAAGGCGGGGGGCGCCGGCTATGGCTACACCTTC.

This clonotype showed up just a few times. This sequence joins TRBV12-5 and TRBJ2-3; D call uncertain. The CDR3 runs to 13 residues. V was clipped by 1 base and J by 1 base, with 3 bases between them. The germline V gene has CDR1 LGHNT and CDR2 FRNRAP. The CDR3 sequence is CASGLGGTDTQYF. The DNA of the CDR3 is TGTGCTAGTGGTTTGGGGGGCACAGATACGCAGTATTTT. Filled out from reference TRBV12-5 and TRBJ2-3, the complete variable domain reads DARVTQTPRHKVTEMGQEVTMRCQPILGHNTVFWYRQTMMQGLELLAYFRNRAPLDDSGMPKDRFSAEMPDATLATLKIQPSEPRDSAVYFCASGLGGTDTQYFGPGTRLTVL.

The V gene is TRBV19, the J gene TRBJ1-1, with D possibly matching TRBD1 (6 bases). CDR3 length equals 14 residues. Germline CDR1 reads LNHDA; CDR2 reads SQIVND (reference sequence). Deletions cut 4 bases from V and 11 bases from J, with 20 bases between. In DNA, the CDR3 is TGTGCCAGTAGTACCGCTACAGGGTCCGAAAGGGCTTTCTTT. Protein product: CASSTATGSERAFF.

This clonotype came up many times. The V call is TRBV7-8, the J call TRBJ1-5; D is unclear. The CDR3 covers 16 residues. Trimming pared 5 bases from V and 0 bases from J, leaving 14 bases between. CDR1 and CDR2 (germline): SGHVS, FQNEAQ. The CDR3 nucleotides are TGTGCCAGCAGCCCACGGTTGAGGGATAGCAATCAGCCCCAGCATTTT. Protein product: CASSPRLRDSNQPQHF. Looking up the rest from reference TRBV7-8 and TRBJ1-5 gives the full variable domain: GAGVSQSPRYKVAKRGQDVALRCDPISGHVSLFWYQQALGQGPEFLTYFQNEAQLDKSGLPSDRFFAERPEGSVSTLKIQRTQQEDSAVYLCASSPRLRDSNQPQHFGDGTRLSIL.

This clonotype was picked up many times. This chain links TRBV6-1 with TRBJ1-1, with D perhaps matching TRBD1 (6 bases). Trimming cost V 10 bases and J 3 bases, with 15 bases left between them. Germline V gene sequence: CDR1 MNHNS, CDR2 SASEGT. The CDR3 consists of 13 residues. The chain's CDR3 is CATQTGPDTEAFF. The CDR3 DNA sequence: TGTGCCACCCAAACAGGGCCGGACACTGAAGCTTTCTTT.

Comment on this clonotype: One junction end does not reproduce the germline sequence, and a read error may be involved. The gene calls are TRBV15 and TRBJ2-5, with a possible D match to TRBD2 (6 bases). Germline CDR1 is LNHNV and CDR2 is YYDKDF (reference sequence). This CDR3 comprises 15 residues. CDR3 sequence (DNA): TGTGCCACCAGCTTTGACGGGACTCCTGGGGTAGGGGTGAACTTC. Encoded protein: CATSFDGTPGVGVNF.

This clonotype was seen a handful of times. This chain links TRBV7-2 with TRBJ1-3; D not resolved. Germline V lookup: CDR1 SGHTA, CDR2 FQGNSA. This CDR3 spans 14 amino acids. V was shortened by 3 bases and J by 4 bases, with 10 bases between the two germline ends. The CDR3 DNA reads TGTGCCAGCAGCTTCTCGGGATGGGGAAACACCATATATTTT. It is translated as CASSFSGWGNTIYF.

This clonotype was detected only a few times. This chain connects TRBV10-3 to TRBJ1-1; D not resolved. Germline V gene sequence: CDR1 ENHRY, CDR2 SYGVKD. The CDR3 is 13 residues long. Trimming left V 11 bases short and J 1 base short, with 14 bases between. CDR3 sequence (DNA): TGTGCCTGTTACTCGGGGTCGAACACTGAAGCTTTCTTT. Amino acid sequence: CACYSGSNTEAFF.

The chain carries TRBV5-1 and TRBJ2-5, with 11 bases aligning to TRBD2. The germline gives CDR1 SGHRS, CDR2 YFSETQ. V shed 0 bases and J 2 bases; nucleotides not matched to a gene: 9. There are 18 residues in the CDR3. CDR3 region: CASSLEGTSGGPQETQYF. CDR3 DNA: TGCGCCAGCAGCTTGGAGGGAACTAGCGGGGGACCGCAAGAGACCCAGTACTTC.

This clonotype was recorded a few times. The chain recombines TRBV5-1 with TRBJ2-5; 8 bases fit TRBD1. The V gene end was trimmed by 0 bases and the J gene end by 5 bases; junction bases not matched to a gene: 9. The CDR3 runs 16 residues. Germline-derived CDR1 and CDR2 are SGHRS and YFSETQ. The CDR3 nucleotides are TGCGCCAGCAGCTTGGAGGACAGGGCTAACGGGGAGACCCAGTACTTC. Amino acid sequence: CASSLEDRANGETQYF.

The J gene is TRBJ1-1, the V gene TRBV7-2; D uncertain. Germline assignment: CDR1 SGHTA and CDR2 FQGNSA. This CDR3 region has 13 residues. The germline V and J ends were trimmed by 5 bases and 10 bases, with 17 bases remaining between them. The DNA of the CDR3 is TGTGCCAGCAGCCCCCGCGGGGAGCAGGTAGCTTTCTTT. Amino acids: CASSPRGEQVAFF.

V gene TRBV7-9 combines with J gene TRBJ2-5, with 10 bases identical to TRBD2. With 6 bases clipped from V and 6 bases from J, the junction kept 10 bases outside the gene matches. This CDR3 contains 15 residues. Per the germline V gene, CDR1 is SEHNR and CDR2 is FQNEAQ (reference sequence). CDR3 nucleotides: TGTGCCAGCAGGAACGTGTATAGCGGGGGGAAGACCCAGTACTTC. Translating it yields CASRNVYSGGKTQYF.

This clonotype was counted many times. This chain joins TRBV4-1 and TRBJ2-5, with 11 bases that match TRBD2. CDR1 MGHRA and CDR2 YSYEKL come from the germline V gene. After removal of 5 bases from V and 2 bases from J, the junction contained 10 bases not matched to a gene. The length of the CDR3 is 17 residues. The CDR3 sequence: CASSKRLAGNFQETQYF. CDR3 coding DNA: TGCGCCAGCAGCAAAAGACTAGCGGGGAATTTTCAAGAGACCCAGTACTTC.

This clonotype was counted only a few times. The chain has TRBV6-5 and TRBJ1-4, with 8 bases fitting TRBD1. The CDR3 runs to 16 residues. Unmatched junction bases numbered 14, after V lost 6 bases and J lost 8 bases. Per the germline V gene, CDR1 is MNHEY and CDR2 is SVGAGI. The CDR3: CASSRDRPLRREKLFF. The CDR3 DNA is TGTGCCAGCAGCCGGGACAGGCCACTGAGGCGGGAAAAACTGTTTTTT.

This clonotype was recorded a few times. This chain connects TRBV7-6 to TRBJ2-2; TRBD2 matches 9 bases. The CDR3 has 15 amino acids. CDR1 and CDR2 (germline): SGHVS, FNYEAQ. The J segment lost 4 bases and the V segment lost 5 bases, leaving 5 bases of the junction unmatched. The CDR3 bases are TGTGCCAGCAGCACCAGCGGGGGGACCACCGGGGAGCTGTTTTTT. Translated, it gives CASSTSGGTTGELFF.